This paragraph reports one T cell receptor beta chain. The CDR3 loop spans 14 amino acids. The germline V and J ends were trimmed by 6 bases and 14 bases, with 23 bases remaining between them. In germline, CDR1 is KGHSH, CDR2 LQKENI. RNA totalling about 0.45 to 1 ug underwent reverse transcription with random hexamers. Amplification of TCR beta CDR3 by immunoSEQ multiplex PCR spanned 54 Vbeta and 13 Jbeta. From the immunoSEQ multiplex PCR reads, TCRdb called clonotypes with MiXCR, one entry per CDR3 protein. The table records some 150,000 distinct CDR3 sequences, approximately 94% of them present only once. The sample is drawn from a study of CD8 T cells in Susac syndrome.

The source of this sequence is a human donor with Susac syndrome. J is TRBJ2-1 and V is TRBV18; TRBD1 might be the D (6 bases). Sequenced material: CD4+ T cells from PBMCs. The DNA of the CDR3 is TGTGCCAGCTCGCTCGCGTTGGGGACAAGTTTTGAGTTCTTC. Its translation: CASSLALGTSFEFF.